The T cell receptor beta chain described here comes from a study of regulatory T cells in long-lasting Graves disease. Whole-study results and caveats: Newly diagnosed patients had higher TCR diversity than persistent Graves' patients did.

The germline CDR1 and CDR2 sequences are MGHRA and YSYEKL. CDR3 length equals 15 residues. Trimming cost V 4 bases and J 1 base, with 13 bases left between them. Relying on iRepertoire HTBI primers and Arm-PCR of CDR3 regions, the team built TCR beta libraries. MiXCR, run by TCRdb on the multiplex PCR reads, gives a single entry per CDR3 protein. The repertoire has more than 450,000 distinct CDR3 sequences, around 15% of them found once; the top ten carry more than 10%. Indicated time point: newly diagnosed GD, antithyroid drugs for less than 3 months. Researchers made the TCR library from RNA that was extracted from PBMCs. This clonotype has only a few counts. Antigen specificity is unknown. The sample was also linked to a second study, of T cells in Graves' hyperthyroidism and ophthalmopathy.

This clonotype originated in a middle-aged man with Graves disease. The chain has TRBV4-1 and TRBJ1-1; TRBD1 might be the D (5 bases). This specimen consisted of peripheral blood mononuclear cells (PBMCs), obtained at new diagnosis, from a patient treated with antithyroid drugs. CDR3 sequence: CASSRPPDRNTEAFF. For the CDR3, the DNA is TGCGCCAGCAGCCGGCCACCTGACAGGAACACTGAAGCTTTCTTT.